This TCR beta chain was captured in a study of T cell repertoires in cytomegalovirus infection. This clonotype occurred many times. Its antigen remains unidentified. General study results and limits: The response measured ex vivo was dominated by TCR beta clonotypes (HLA-C-restricted and CMV-specific). CMV carriers having the relevant HLA were flagged by cumulative public TCR beta family frequency.

TCRdb reanalysed the reads using MiXCR and keeps one entry per CDR3 protein. The sample yields 85,000 to 120,000 distinct CDR3 sequences, approximately 15% seen once. The source of this sequence is a human donor in good health (CMV status not recorded). Some clones in this sample may be carry-over from other donors' samples. Sequencing was carried out using PBMCs.

In DNA form, the CDR3 reads TGTGCCAGCTACCAACCCCCGCGGAACGAGCAGTACTTC. Its protein product is CASYQPPRNEQYF. This chain connects TRBV28 to TRBJ2-7, with no clear D. Trimming removed 8 bases at V and 5 bases at J, with 16 bases between. The CDR3 length is 13 residues. CDR1 MDHEN and CDR2 SYDVKM come from the germline V gene.